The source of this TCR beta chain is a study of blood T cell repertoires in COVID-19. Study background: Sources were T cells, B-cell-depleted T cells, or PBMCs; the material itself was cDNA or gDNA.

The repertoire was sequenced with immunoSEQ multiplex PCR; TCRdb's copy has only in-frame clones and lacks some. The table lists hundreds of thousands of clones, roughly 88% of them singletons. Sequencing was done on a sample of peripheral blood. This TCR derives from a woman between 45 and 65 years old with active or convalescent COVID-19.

The DNA of the CDR3 is TGTGCCAGCAGTGCGGATCAGGGGGACGGGGAGACCCAGTACTTC. Residues: CASSADQGDGETQYF. The V gene is TRBV27, the J gene TRBJ2-5; TRBD1 matches 7 bases. The germline gives CDR1 MNHEY, CDR2 SMNVEV (reference sequence). The CDR3 is 15 residues long. After removal of 5 bases from V and 5 bases from J, the junction contained 11 bases not matched to a gene.